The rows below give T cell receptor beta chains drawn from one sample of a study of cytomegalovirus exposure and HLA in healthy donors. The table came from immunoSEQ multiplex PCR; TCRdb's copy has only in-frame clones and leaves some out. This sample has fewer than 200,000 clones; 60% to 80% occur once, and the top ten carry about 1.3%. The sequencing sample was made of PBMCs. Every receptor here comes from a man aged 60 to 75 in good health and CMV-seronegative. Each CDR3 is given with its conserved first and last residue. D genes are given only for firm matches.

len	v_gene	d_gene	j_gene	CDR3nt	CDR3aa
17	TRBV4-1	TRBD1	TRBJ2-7	TGCGCCAGCAGCCAAGTTTTAGTACAGGGACAGGGGTACGAGCAGTACTTC	CASSQVLVQGQGYEQYF
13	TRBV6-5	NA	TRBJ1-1	TGTGCCAGCAGCGAGGACTCGGGCACTGAAGCTTTCTTT	CASSEDSGTEAFF
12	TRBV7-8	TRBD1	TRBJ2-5	TGTGCCAGCCGGGACAGCCAAGAGACCCAGTACTTC	CASRDSQETQYF
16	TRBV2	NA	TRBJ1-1	TGTGCCAGCAGTGACAAAAGCCCGCCTGTCGTAGCCGAAGCTTTCTTT	CASSDKSPPVVAEAFF
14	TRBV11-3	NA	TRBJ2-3	TGTGCCAGCAGCCCTCCTGAGAGGCCAGATACGCAGTATTTT	CASSPPERPDTQYF
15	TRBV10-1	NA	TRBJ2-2	TGCGCCAGCAGCGGGCAGGTAAGGGGCACCGGGGAGCTGTTTTTT	CASSGQVRGTGELFF
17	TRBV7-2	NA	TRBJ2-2	TGTGCCAGCAGCTTAGCGCTCTGGCGGCCGGAAGGCGGGGAGCTGTTTTTT	CASSLALWRPEGGELFF
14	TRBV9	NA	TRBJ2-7	TGTGCCAGCAGCCCAGGGGTGTCGCAATACGAGCAGTACTTC	CASSPGVSQYEQYF
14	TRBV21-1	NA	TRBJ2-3	TGTTTCTGGAGGGGGGGAATCCCCGCAGATACGCAGTATTTT	CFWRGGIPADTQYF
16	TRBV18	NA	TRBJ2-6	TGTGCCAGCTCACCATTTAGCAGCTCTGGGGCCAACGTCCTGACTTTC	CASSPFSSSGANVLTF